The 16 T cell receptor beta chains in this list originate from one sample, sequenced in a study of blood T cell repertoires in COVID-19. The protocol was immunoSEQ multiplex PCR, while the TCRdb copy is restricted to in-frame clones and leaves out a portion. Among approximately 350,000 clones listed, around 88% were seen once. The sample comprised peripheral blood. The receptors stem from a woman aged 55-70 years with COVID-19, enrolled during active disease.

The V gene is TRBV5-4, the J gene TRBJ2-1; tentatively, D is TRBD1 (6 bases). The V gene lost 3 bases and the J gene lost 4 bases, with 17 bases spanning the gap. Per germline, CDR1 SGHNT and CDR2 YYREEE (reference sequence). The length of the CDR3 is 16 residues. The CDR3 sequence is CASSSPGDTPYNEQFF. CDR3 bases: TGTGCCAGCAGCTCCCCCGGGGACACCCCTTACAATGAGCAGTTCTTC.

This clone was counted between two and nine times. The V gene is TRBV10-3, the J gene TRBJ1-1, with TRBD1 matching over 8 bases. Per germline, CDR1 ENHRY and CDR2 SYGVKD. This CDR3 comprises 13 residues. The V and J ends lost 10 bases and 1 base, in that order; junction bases with no gene match: 5. CDR3 coding DNA: TGTGCCACGACCGGGACAGGGAACACTGAAGCTTTCTTT. This sequence encodes CATTGTGNTEAFF.

The CDR3 DNA reads as TGTGCCAGCAGCTTGGCCCTGCTGGGACAGGGTTTTGAGGAGACCCAGTACTTC. It is translated as CASSLALLGQGFEETQYF. The rearrangement joins TRBV5-6 to TRBJ2-5; TRBD1 matches at 9 bases. J lost 5 bases, V lost 0 bases, and 14 bases had no gene match. Germline V CDR1 and CDR2: SGHDT, YYEEEE. CDR3 length: 18 amino acids.

The chain joins TRBV5-1 to TRBJ2-3, with D tentatively TRBD2 (5 bases). V was clipped by 1 base and J by 3 bases, with 15 bases between them. The CDR3 runs 16 residues. The germline gives CDR1 SGHRS, CDR2 YFSETQ. The CDR3 coding sequence is TGCGCCAGCAGCTTGTATGGGTCCCGGGGTACAGATACGCAGTATTTT. Translating it yields CASSLYGSRGTDTQYF.

This chain connects TRBV7-3 to TRBJ2-1, with 9 bases that match TRBD2. V shed 4 bases, J shed 4 bases, and the junction held 11 bases outside the gene matches. The CDR3 has 17 residues. Germline assignment: CDR1 SGHTA and CDR2 FQGTGA. As DNA, the CDR3 is TGTGCCAGCAGCTCGGGGTCTATAGCGGGGGCTTACAATGAGCAGTTCTTC. Its translation: CASSSGSIAGAYNEQFF.

The chain combines TRBV30 with TRBJ1-1, with 7 bases lining up with TRBD1. With 3 bases clipped from V and 3 bases from J, the junction kept 13 bases outside the gene matches. Germline V CDR1 and CDR2: GTSNPN, SVGIG (reference sequence). This CDR3 spans 16 amino acids. The CDR3 reads CAWRGGGNLRYTEAFF. CDR3 in DNA: TGTGCCTGGAGAGGGGGCGGAAACCTGAGGTACACTGAAGCTTTCTTT.

The gene calls are TRBV6-5 and TRBJ1-4, with 8 bases identical to TRBD1. Trimming at V came to 5 bases and at J to 4 bases, leaving 3 bases not matched to a gene. This CDR3 is built from 14 residues. CDR1 and CDR2 (germline): MNHEY, SVGAGI. CDR3 sequence: CASSRGQGNEKLFF. CDR3 nucleotides: TGTGCCAGCAGTCGCGGACAGGGTAATGAAAAACTGTTTTTT.

The chain employs TRBV20-1 and TRBJ1-2; a possible D gene is TRBD1 (5 bases). Trimming left V 4 bases short and J 8 bases short, with 11 bases between. The CDR3 is 11 amino acids. CDR1 is DFQATT, CDR2 SNEGSKA, per germline (reference sequence). The CDR3 reads CSATRAGGYTF. The CDR3 nucleotides read TGCAGTGCTACCAGGGCGGGAGGCTACACCTTC.

The chain joins TRBV9 to TRBJ1-1; D may be TRBD1 (5 bases). V was cut by 3 bases and J by 5 bases, with 11 bases left in between. Germline V CDR1 and CDR2: SGDLS, YYNGEE. This CDR3 is built from 13 residues. The CDR3 here is CASSEGMYTEAFF. The CDR3 DNA reads as TGTGCCAGCAGCGAGGGGATGTATACTGAAGCTTTCTTT.

The chain couples TRBV5-4 to TRBJ2-2; TRBD1 is a possible D gene (6 bases). This CDR3 is built from 15 residues. CDR1 is SGHNT, CDR2 YYREEE, per germline (reference sequence). The V and J ends lost 3 bases and 1 base respectively, with 10 bases between them. Here the CDR3 DNA reads TGTGCCAGCAGCTCCCCGGGACAGAACACCGGGGAGCTGTTTTTT. Encoded protein: CASSSPGQNTGELFF.

This chain connects TRBV7-6 to TRBJ1-5; tentative D call: TRBD1 (5 bases). V lost 3 bases and J 5 bases, leaving 11 bases between the germline ends. The CDR3 is 14 amino acids. Germline V gene lookup returns CDR1 SGHVS and CDR2 FNYEAQ. The DNA for the CDR3 is TGTGCCAGCAGCTTTTCAGGGCTCGATCAGCCCCAGCATTTT. It is translated as CASSFSGLDQPQHF.

In DNA, the CDR3 is TGTGCCATCACCCTGGGACTAGCGGGGGGGCAGGGTGAGCAGTTCTTC. This sequence encodes CAITLGLAGGQGEQFF. V is TRBV10-3 and J is TRBJ2-1, with 16 bases aligning to TRBD2. Unmatched junction bases numbered 9, after V lost 7 bases and J lost 9 bases. This CDR3 has 16 amino acids. Looked up from germline, CDR1 is ENHRY and CDR2 is SYGVKD.

V gene TRBV7-2 combines with J gene TRBJ2-7; D call uncertain. Looked up from germline, CDR1 is SGHTA and CDR2 is FQGNSA. V lost 6 bases and J lost 0, with 3 bases in between. The CDR3 sequence is 11 residues long. CDR3 sequence reads: CASRRSYEQYF. CDR3 DNA sequence: TGTGCCAGCAGGCGCTCCTACGAGCAGTACTTC.

The V gene is TRBV19, the J gene TRBJ1-1; D not certain. V was shortened by 3 bases and J by 1 base, with 12 bases between the two germline ends. The CDR3 extends over 15 amino acids. The germline CDR1 and CDR2 sequences are LNHDA and SQIVND (reference sequence). CDR3 region: CASSMRAGANTEAFF. The CDR3 coding sequence is TGTGCCAGTAGTATGAGGGCGGGAGCGAACACTGAAGCTTTCTTT.

The chain combines TRBV6-6 with TRBJ2-7, with 8 bases fitting TRBD2. The V segment lost 7 bases and the J segment 0 bases; nucleotides outside the gene matches: 8. CDR1 is MNHNY, CDR2 SVGAGI, per germline (reference sequence). The CDR3 extends over 15 amino acids. CDR3 sequence reads: CASIPGGADSYEQYF. As DNA, the CDR3 is TGTGCCAGCATCCCGGGGGGGGCTGACTCCTACGAGCAGTACTTC.

The chain uses TRBV6-6 and TRBJ1-2, with D possibly being TRBD1 (6 bases). V lost 4 bases and J lost 4, with 16 bases in between. Germline CDR1 reads MNHNY; CDR2 reads SVGAGI (reference sequence). This CDR3 has 15 residues. The CDR3 spells CASSSPGTGIYGYTF. Here the CDR3 DNA reads TGTGCCAGCAGTTCCCCGGGAACAGGGATCTATGGCTACACCTTC.